This T cell receptor (beta chain) was obtained from a study of CD8 T cells in ankylosing spondylitis. General study points: Disease-linked clones had a CD8+ phenotype and relatively low frequency in peripheral blood. What seemed typical of ankylosing spondylitis blood was a TCR beta motif built from fewer than ten highly homologous variants. Clones linked to disease were reported to show significant enrichment in matched ankylosing spondylitis synovial fluid.

As concerns this clonotype: Its specificity is unknown.

V was shortened by 0 bases and J by 5 bases, with 11 bases between the two germline ends. Germline V gene lookup returns CDR1 LGHDT and CDR2 YNNKEL (reference sequence). The CDR3 is made up of 15 amino acids. From the 5' RACE reads, TCRdb called clonotypes with MiXCR, one entry per CDR3 protein. This repertoire shows 250,000 or so distinct CDR3 sequences, around a tenth found once; its top ten account for under 7%. This receptor was identified in a male donor with ankylosing spondylitis or in good health (not recorded which). This chain connects TRBV3-1 to TRBJ1-5, with a tentative D call TRBD1 (5 bases). The sequenced sample consisted of blood, either unsorted or a sorted T cell fraction (not recorded which). CDR3 DNA sequence: TGTGCCAGCAGCCAAGAAGGAGGGGTAGATCAGCCCCAGCATTTT. Protein sequence: CASSQEGGVDQPQHF.